This T cell receptor (beta chain) originates from a study of CD8 T cells in Susac syndrome. This CDR3 contains 15 residues. V lost 5 bases and J lost 1; bases outside the gene matches: 3. Random hexamers were used to reverse transcribe 0.5 to 1 ug of RNA. TCRdb passed the immunoSEQ multiplex PCR reads through MiXCR, listing each CDR3 protein once. The sample records around 170,000 distinct CDR3 sequences, approximately 95% being singletons. The J gene is TRBJ1-5, the V gene TRBV12-3 or TRBV12-4; 9 bases fit TRBD1. The clonotype originates from a human donor with multiple sclerosis. Sequencing was carried out using CD8+ T cells from PBMCs. Written as DNA, the CDR3 is TGTGCCAGCAGTCCACAGGGGGCAAGCAATCAGCCCCAGCATTTT. Translating gives CASSPQGASNQPQHF.